What follows is one T cell receptor beta chain and its context. The sample holds other DNA sequences that translate to the same CDR3. The CDR3 runs 11 residues. Trimming pared 6 bases from V and 5 bases from J, leaving 7 bases between. The sample comes from a study of blood T cell repertoires in COVID-19. Whole-study context: Sample material is recorded as cDNA or gDNA derived from T cells, B-cell-depleted T cells, or PBMCs.

Assay used: immunoSEQ multiplex PCR; TCRdb lists only in-frame clones, some missing. The sample includes 150,000 to 200,000 clones, over 80% of them seen just once. Enrolled through a virtual design, the participants were between roughly 18 and 90 years of age and came from 24 US areas. Cohorts were assigned according to the clinical history that participants reported. The clonotype comes from a man aged 65-85 years who had been exposed to COVID-19. The chain joins TRBV12-3 or TRBV12-4 to TRBJ2-5; tentative D call: TRBD1 (6 bases). The sequenced sample was PBMCs or T cells enriched from blood (not recorded which). The CDR3 protein is CASSQGETQYF. For the CDR3, the DNA is TGTGCCAGCAGCCAGGGGGAGACCCAGTACTTC.